This entry lists 31 T cell receptor beta chains sequenced from one sample in a study of blood T cell repertoires in COVID-19. Only in-frame clones appear in the TCRdb table, and some are missing; sequencing was by immunoSEQ multiplex PCR. The sample holds about 260,000 clones, around 86% seen once. The source material was peripheral blood. All receptors derive from a woman aged 35 to 49 who had recovered from COVID-19.

The chain uses TRBV20-1 and TRBJ2-7; 8 positions match TRBD2. Germline loops: CDR1 DFQATT, CDR2 SNEGSKA (reference sequence). V lost 3 bases to trimming and J lost 5 bases; unmatched junction nucleotides: 9. The CDR3 extends over 14 amino acids. The CDR3 nucleotides are TGCAGTGCTAGTCTGGGGCGGGGGGCGGACGAGCAGTACTTC. Protein: CSASLGRGADEQYF.

The V call is TRBV2, the J call TRBJ2-7, with a weak D call TRBD2 (6 bases). CDR1 and CDR2 (germline): SNHLY, FYNNEI. V lost 4 bases and J 3 bases, leaving 13 bases between the germline ends. The CDR3 loop spans 14 amino acids. CDR3 region: CASSGRGTRYEQYF. The CDR3 DNA reads TGTGCCAGCAGTGGGCGGGGTACCCGCTACGAGCAGTACTTC. Combining the CDR3 with reference TRBV2 and TRBJ2-7 gives the whole variable domain EPEVTQTPSHQVTQMGQEVILRCVPISNHLYFYWYRQILGQKVEFLVSFYNNEISEKSEIFDDQFSVERPDGSNFTLKIRSTKLEDSAMYFCASSGRGTRYEQYFGPGTRLTVT.

The chain is built from TRBV2 and TRBJ2-1; weak D call: TRBD2 (6 bases). From germline, CDR1 is SNHLY and CDR2 FYNNEI. Deletions cut 5 bases from V and 5 bases from J, with 19 bases between. CDR3 size: 16 residues. The CDR3 nucleotides read TGTGCCAGCAGTCTAAATATCGGGGGACCGCACAATGAGCAGTTCTTC. Translation: CASSLNIGGPHNEQFF.

The chain joins TRBV6-5 to TRBJ1-2; the match to TRBD1 covers 8 bases. Germline V gene data show CDR1 as MNHEY and CDR2 as SVGAGI. J was trimmed by 6 bases and V by 5 bases; bases with no gene match: 11. The CDR3 is made up of 15 amino acids. CDR3 DNA sequence: TGTGCCAGCAGTACCCTACGACAGGGGCTCGATGGCTACACCTTC. This codes for CASSTLRQGLDGYTF.

CDR3 in amino acids: CASSERTSGEHLAKNIQYF. The CDR3 DNA sequence: TGTGCCAGCAGTGAACGAACTAGCGGGGAGCATCTAGCCAAAAACATTCAGTACTTC. The rearrangement uses TRBV2 and TRBJ2-4; 10 bases line up with TRBD2. CDR1 and CDR2 from the germline V gene are SNHLY and FYNNEI. This CDR3 region has 19 residues. V was clipped by 2 bases and J by 0 bases; unmatched bases: 10.

The genes are TRBV2 and TRBJ2-7, with no clear D. With 4 bases removed from V and 5 bases from J, the gap between germline ends came to 15 bases. Per the germline V gene, CDR1 is SNHLY and CDR2 is FYNNEI. The CDR3 loop spans 14 amino acids. The CDR3 nucleotides read TGTGCCAGCAGTGGTTCCGGAAGACGGGACGAGCAGTACTTC. It specifies CASSGSGRRDEQYF. The whole variable domain, remainder taken from reference TRBV2 and TRBJ2-7, is EPEVTQTPSHQVTQMGQEVILRCVPISNHLYFYWYRQILGQKVEFLVSFYNNEISEKSEIFDDQFSVERPDGSNFTLKIRSTKLEDSAMYFCASSGSGRRDEQYFGPGTRLTVT.

This clone is a singleton in its sample. This chain uses TRBV28 with TRBJ1-1; no firm D call. Germline V lookup: CDR1 MDHEN, CDR2 SYDVKM. The CDR3 has 14 residues. V was pared by 6 bases and J by 5 bases, with 16 bases between. The CDR3 sequence is CASRPTKLLTEAFF. The CDR3 region has the DNA TGTGCCAGCAGGCCGACAAAGCTCCTAACTGAAGCTTTCTTT. The whole variable domain, filled in from reference TRBV28 and TRBJ1-1, reads DVKVTQSSRYLVKRTGEKVFLECVQDMDHENMFWYRQDPGLGLRLIYFSYDVKMKEKGDIPEGYSVSREKKERFSLILESASTNQTSMYLCASRPTKLLTEAFFGQGTRLTVV.

The gene calls are TRBV6-2 or TRBV6-3 and TRBJ1-2, with a weak D call TRBD1 (5 bases). From germline, CDR1 is MNHEY and CDR2 SVGEGT. V gave up 0 bases and J gave up 8 bases, with 10 bases separating them. This CDR3 has 13 residues. CDR3 loop: CASSYSGGGGYTF. The CDR3 nucleotides read TGTGCCAGCAGTTACTCCGGGGGTGGAGGCTACACCTTC.

A single count supports this clone. The chain has TRBV10-3 and TRBJ2-2, with 8 bases fitting TRBD2. The ends lost 5 bases at V and 7 bases at J; junction bases unmatched: 9. CDR1 ENHRY and CDR2 SYGVKD come from the germline V gene. The CDR3 covers 15 residues. CDR3 nucleotide sequence: TGTGCCATCAGTAGAGACAGGAGCGGGGGCGGGGAGCTGTTTTTT. Translating gives CAISRDRSGGGELFF.

The chain is built from TRBV19 and TRBJ2-7; 8 positions match TRBD2. Germline V gene sequence: CDR1 LNHDA, CDR2 SQIVND (reference sequence). This CDR3 region has 15 residues. Trimming removed 3 bases from V and 0 bases from J; junction bases left unmatched: 4. The CDR3 DNA reads TGTGCCAGTAGTATCGGGGGGGCTCGCTCCTACGAGCAGTACTTC. Its protein product is CASSIGGARSYEQYF.

The CDR3 reads CATSTYLGGTEAFF. The CDR3 DNA follows: TGTGCCACCAGTACTTACCTTGGCGGCACTGAAGCTTTCTTT. V is TRBV24-1 and J is TRBJ1-1; D is undetermined. V was cut by 6 bases and J by 4 bases, with 14 bases left in between. This CDR3 is built from 14 residues. Germline values: CDR1 KGHDR, CDR2 SFDVKD.

The rearrangement uses TRBV3-1 (or the pseudogene TRBV3-2) and TRBJ2-1, with D hard to call. Germline assignment: CDR1 LGHDT and CDR2 YNNKEL (reference sequence). This CDR3 comprises 12 residues. Trimming stripped 0 bases from V and 12 bases from J, with 9 bases between. DNA for the CDR3: TGTGCCAGCAGCCAAGATCTAAGAGGGCAGTTCTTC. This translates into CASSQDLRGQFF.

The V gene is TRBV7-2, the J gene TRBJ2-7; 8 bases are shared with TRBD1. The CDR3 is 17 residues long. In germline, CDR1 is SGHTA, CDR2 FQGNSA. V shed 0 bases, J shed 0 bases, and the junction held 7 bases outside the gene matches. CDR3 bases: TGTGCCAGCAGCTTAGCCCCCCGGGGGACAGGCTCCTACGAGCAGTACTTC. This encodes CASSLAPRGTGSYEQYF.

The gene calls are TRBV18 and TRBJ2-1; 10 nucleotides align to TRBD1. The J segment lost 0 bases and the V segment lost 4 bases, leaving 6 bases of the junction unmatched. The CDR3 spans 17 residues. CDR1 is KGHSH and CDR2 is LQKENI in the germline V gene. CDR3: CASSLDRGRLSYNEQFF. In DNA form, the CDR3 reads TGTGCCAGCTCACTCGACAGGGGGCGACTCTCCTACAATGAGCAGTTCTTC.

The V call is TRBV11-2, the J call TRBJ2-3; D perhaps matches TRBD2 (5 bases). Germline V CDR1 and CDR2: SGHAT, FQNNGV. The V and J ends lost 1 base and 9 bases respectively, with 14 bases between them. This CDR3 spans 14 amino acids. CDR3 sequence: CASSLAQLGGTQYF. The CDR3 DNA sequence: TGTGCCAGCAGCTTAGCCCAACTAGGTGGCACGCAGTATTTT. Full variable domain (outside the CDR3, taken from reference TRBV11-2 and TRBJ2-3): EAGVAQSPRYKIIEKRQSVAFWCNPISGHATLYWYQQILGQGPKLLIQFQNNGVVDDSQLPKDRFSAERLKGVDSTLKIQPAKLEDSAVYLCASSLAQLGGTQYFGPGTRLTVL.

This clone was seen just once. V gene TRBV5-1 combines with J gene TRBJ2-3; 8 bases are a match to TRBD1. This CDR3 contains 14 residues. V was pared by 3 bases and J by 1 base, with 1 base of the junction left unmatched. Looked up from germline, CDR1 is SGHRS and CDR2 is YFSETQ. CDR3: CASSYRGGTDTQYF. CDR3 DNA: TGCGCCAGCAGCTACAGGGGGGGCACAGATACGCAGTATTTT.

This chain joins TRBV6-1 and TRBJ1-3; D not resolved. V gave up 4 bases and J gave up 4 bases, with 14 bases separating them. The CDR3 length is 15 residues. Germline CDR1 and CDR2: MNHNS and SASEGT. DNA of the CDR3: TGTGCCAGCAGTGTAGCGGCGGGGTTCGGAAACACCATATATTTT. Protein: CASSVAAGFGNTIYF.

The chain employs TRBV5-1 and TRBJ2-7; D may be TRBD1 (5 bases). The V end was cut by 0 bases, the J end by 3 bases, with 10 bases between. Per germline, CDR1 SGHRS and CDR2 YFSETQ. The length of the CDR3 is 14 residues. The CDR3 loop reads CASSLAAGIYEQYF. For the CDR3, the DNA is TGCGCCAGCAGCTTGGCGGCAGGGATCTACGAGCAGTACTTC.

The genes are TRBV5-1 and TRBJ2-1, with 7 nucleotides matching TRBD2. J was trimmed by 0 bases and V by 0 bases; bases with no gene match: 3. The CDR3 totals 16 residues. Germline assignment: CDR1 SGHRS and CDR2 YFSETQ. The CDR3 loop reads CASSLAPGGSYNEQFF. DNA of the CDR3: TGCGCCAGCAGCTTGGCCCCGGGGGGCTCCTACAATGAGCAGTTCTTC.

V usage is TRBV30 and J usage is TRBJ1-2, with D uncertain. Germline V gives CDR1 GTSNPN, CDR2 SVGIG (reference sequence). CDR3 length equals 15 residues. V gave up 3 bases and J gave up 0 bases, with 14 bases separating them. CDR3 DNA: TGTGCCTGGAGCCTAGGACTGGACGCTAACTATGGCTACACCTTC. Its translation: CAWSLGLDANYGYTF.

The chain employs TRBV7-2 and TRBJ2-7; 7 bases align to TRBD2. Germline CDR1 is SGHTA and CDR2 is FQGNSA. The CDR3 runs 15 residues. Unmatched junction bases numbered 13, after V lost 4 bases and J lost 7 bases. CDR3 loop: CASSSPGGGSWEQYF. DNA of the CDR3: TGTGCCAGCAGCTCCCCTGGCGGGGGATCTTGGGAGCAGTACTTC.

The chain combines TRBV18 with TRBJ1-5; D unclear. Trimming stripped 2 bases from V and 0 bases from J, with 5 bases between. CDR3 length: 14 amino acids. Germline V gene lookup returns CDR1 KGHSH and CDR2 LQKENI. This CDR3 reads CASSPRDSNQPQHF. DNA of the CDR3: TGTGCCAGCTCACCAAGAGATAGCAATCAGCCCCAGCATTTT.

The CDR3 DNA reads as TGTGCCAGCAGGGTTCAGGGGGCGTCCTACAATGAGCAGTTCTTC. This codes for CASRVQGASYNEQFF. The gene calls are TRBV6-5 and TRBJ2-1; TRBD1 matches 8 bases. Germline loops: CDR1 MNHEY, CDR2 SVGAGI. The J segment lost 1 base and the V segment lost 6 bases, leaving 5 bases of the junction unmatched. This CDR3 is built from 15 residues.

This clone has just one count. Other DNA sequences in this specimen translate into the identical CDR3. The rearrangement links TRBV7-2 to TRBJ2-1; 9 positions match TRBD2. V lost 5 bases and J lost 3; bases outside the gene matches: 5. This CDR3 comprises 15 residues. CDR1 and CDR2 (germline): SGHTA, FQGNSA. The CDR3 DNA reads TGTGCCAGCAGCCCCAGCGGGGGGTTCTACAATGAGCAGTTCTTC. Protein product: CASSPSGGFYNEQFF.

The rearrangement links TRBV12-3 or TRBV12-4 to TRBJ2-7, with 7 bases lining up with TRBD2. V shed 5 bases and J 12 bases; nucleotides not matched to a gene: 7. The CDR3 has 11 residues. CDR3 amino acids: CASSTRDYLYF. CDR3 sequence (DNA): TGTGCCAGCAGTACCCGGGACTACCTGTACTTC.

This clone showed up just once. The chain joins TRBV6-6 to TRBJ1-2, with D possibly matching TRBD1 (5 bases). Trimming took 2 bases from V and 3 from J, leaving 7 bases between them. This CDR3 contains 13 residues. Germline CDR1 reads MNHNY; CDR2 reads SVGAGI (reference sequence). CDR3 in DNA: TGTGCCAGCAGTTACCCACAGGACTATGGCTACACCTTC. Protein sequence: CASSYPQDYGYTF.

The chain combines TRBV5-1 with TRBJ2-5; the D gene is possibly TRBD1 (6 bases). V lost 4 bases and J 3 bases, leaving 16 bases between the germline ends. CDR1 SGHRS and CDR2 YFSETQ come from the germline V gene. This CDR3 is built from 15 residues. The CDR3 here is CASSSLPGVEETQYF. Here the CDR3 DNA reads TGCGCCAGCAGCAGCTTACCAGGGGTGGAAGAGACCCAGTACTTC.

This sequence joins TRBV7-2 and TRBJ1-4, with 9 bases that match TRBD1. The CDR3 has 14 residues. Germline assignment: CDR1 SGHTA and CDR2 FQGNSA. Trimming cost V 5 bases and J 6 bases; bases outside gene matches: 4. DNA of the CDR3: TGTGCCAGCAGCCCCGGGACAGGGTATGAAAAACTGTTTTTT. Protein sequence: CASSPGTGYEKLFF.

The chain links TRBV11-2 to TRBJ1-1, with D possibly being TRBD1 (5 bases). CDR1 is SGHAT, CDR2 FQNNGV, per germline. The CDR3 consists of 13 residues. V was pared by 1 base and J by 9 bases, with 12 bases between. This CDR3 reads CASSLGAGSQAFF. The CDR3 region has the DNA TGTGCCAGCAGCTTAGGGGCAGGGTCCCAAGCTTTCTTT.

The CDR3: CATRLGGTEKLFF. CDR3 bases: TGTGCCACCCGCCTGGGGGGTACGGAAAAACTGTTTTTT. J is TRBJ1-4 and V is TRBV19; D might be TRBD1 (5 bases). The V gene's germline CDR1 is LNHDA and CDR2 SQIVND (reference sequence). V was clipped by 10 bases and J by 8 bases, with 17 bases between them. CDR3 length equals 13 residues.

The rearrangement joins TRBV3-1 (or the pseudogene TRBV3-2) to TRBJ2-1; 7 nucleotides line up with TRBD1. CDR3 length: 14 residues. In germline, CDR1 is LGHDT, CDR2 YNNKEL (reference sequence). J gave up 4 bases and V 4 bases, and 4 bases lay outside the gene matches. The CDR3 is CASSRGQVYNEQFF. CDR3 DNA: TGTGCCAGCAGCCGCGGACAGGTTTACAATGAGCAGTTCTTC.